The T cell receptor (beta chain) described here comes from a study of T cell responses to AZD1222 COVID-19 vaccine. Whole-study results and caveats: Seropositive status at baseline applied to only 5 to 7 AZD1222 recipients. Epitopes outside B.1.351 and B.1.1.7 mutated regions reportedly drew nearly half of spike TCRs.

Analysis merged second doses at about 4 or about 12 weeks. The CDR3 consists of 16 residues. Trimming pared 1 base from V and 3 bases from J, leaving 17 bases between. The V gene's germline CDR1 is SGHDT and CDR2 YYEEEE. TCRdb's copy holds only in-frame clones and misses some; the assay was immunoSEQ multiplex PCR. The sample includes 90,000 to 120,000 clones, 92% of them seen just once. Turning to this clone: What it binds is not known.

This specimen consisted of peripheral blood, obtained 28 days after the second AZD1222 dose. This clonotype was sampled from an adult who received the AZD1222 COVID-19 vaccine. The chain couples TRBV5-6 to TRBJ2-7, with D possibly matching TRBD2 (5 bases). The CDR3 region is CASSLRLAENYYEQYF. The CDR3 coding sequence is TGTGCCAGCAGCTTGCGCCTAGCTGAAAATTACTACGAGCAGTACTTC. Full variable domain (remainder filled in from reference TRBV5-6 and TRBJ2-7): DAGVTQSPTHLIKTRGQQVTLRCSPKSGHDTVSWYQQALGQGPQFIFQYYEEEERQRGNFPDRFSGHQFPNYSSELNVNALLLGDSALYLCASSLRLAENYYEQYFGPGTRLTVT.